A single sample gave rise to the 30 T cell receptor beta chains below, sequenced in a study of T cells in Graves' hyperthyroidism and ophthalmopathy. Regions amplified from RNA transcripts were the TCR beta CDR3 regions. Researchers ran a first-round RT-PCR on the TCR CDR3 using the HTBI primer set. TCRdb recomputed calls from the multiplex PCR reads with MiXCR, one row per CDR3 protein. The table lists about 360,000 distinct CDR3 sequences, over 10% of them singletons. Sequenced: blood. These receptors all come from a woman aged 18-30 years with Graves' hyperthyroidism.

This clonotype turned up a few times. The rearrangement uses TRBV5-1 and TRBJ1-6; D not certain. This CDR3 contains 15 residues. The germline CDR1 and CDR2 sequences are SGHRS and YFSETQ. The V end was cut by 0 bases, the J end by 7 bases, with 11 bases between. The CDR3 DNA follows: TGCGCCAGCAGCTTGGCCGGGATCCTGAATTCACCCCTCCACTTT. Protein: CASSLAGILNSPLHF.

This clonotype has a count of ten or more. This rearrangement joins TRBV18 to TRBJ2-1, with D perhaps matching TRBD2 (5 bases). This CDR3 contains 16 residues. The germline V gene encodes CDR1 KGHSH and CDR2 LQKENI. Trimming cost V 3 bases and J 8 bases, with 20 bases left between them. CDR3 sequence: CASSPFDPGGSYEQFF. The CDR3 DNA reads TGTGCCAGCTCACCCTTCGACCCTGGAGGTAGCTATGAGCAGTTCTTC.

This clonotype was detected ten times or more. V and J are TRBV7-9 and TRBJ2-7; TRBD2 matches 10 bases. The V and J ends lost 1 base and 6 bases, in that order; junction bases with no gene match: 6. This CDR3 is 15 amino acids long. Looked up from germline, CDR1 is SEHNR and CDR2 is FQNEAQ (reference sequence). The CDR3 loop reads CASSLVLAGDPEQYF. Here the CDR3 DNA reads TGTGCCAGCAGCTTAGTTCTAGCGGGGGATCCCGAGCAGTACTTC.

In its sample, this clonotype was seen a few times. J is TRBJ2-3 and V is TRBV5-6; possible D gene TRBD2, 6 bases. Per the germline V gene, CDR1 is SGHDT and CDR2 is YYEEEE. The CDR3 covers 14 residues. The ends were cut back, 4 bases at V and 4 bases at J, with 13 bases in the middle. The CDR3 sequence is CASSGAGISDTQYF. The CDR3 coding sequence is TGTGCCAGCAGCGGGGCGGGAATATCAGATACGCAGTATTTT.

This clonotype turned up a few times. J is TRBJ2-1 and V is TRBV25-1, with 10 bases identical to TRBD1. Germline CDR1 and CDR2: MGHDK and SYGVNS. The CDR3 is 15 amino acids. V gave up 6 bases and J gave up 5 bases; unmatched junction bases: 7. The CDR3 is CASSRVGTGDNEQFF. The CDR3, as DNA: TGTGCCAGCAGCAGGGTTGGGACAGGGGACAATGAGCAGTTCTTC.

This clonotype was seen ten or more times. The chain is built from TRBV27 and TRBJ1-2; TRBD1 aligns across 7 bases. Germline CDR1 and CDR2: MNHEY and SMNVEV (reference sequence). The CDR3 is 15 residues long. V dropped 6 bases and J dropped 3; count of bases not matched to a gene: 10. CDR3 in DNA: TGTGCCAGCAGCCCCCAGGGGGATCTGGACTATGGCTACACCTTC. This translates into CASSPQGDLDYGYTF.

This clonotype was recorded only once. The chain joins TRBV18 to TRBJ1-4, with TRBD1 matching 8 bases. J gave up 2 bases and V 3 bases, and 11 bases lay outside the gene matches. The CDR3 loop spans 18 amino acids. CDR1 and CDR2 from the germline V gene are KGHSH and LQKENI. CDR3 DNA sequence: TGTGCCAGCTCACCCAAAGGCAGGGGGCGCGGGACTAATGAAAAACTGTTTTTT. Translated: CASSPKGRGRGTNEKLFF.

This clonotype was detected many times. This chain joins TRBV27 and TRBJ2-7; D may be TRBD1 or TRBD2 (5 bases each). CDR3 length: 14 residues. V shed 5 bases and J shed 4 bases, with 15 bases lying between them. The germline CDR1 and CDR2 sequences are MNHEY and SMNVEV (reference sequence). CDR3 in DNA: TGTGCCAGCAGTATCCCGGGACCGACGTACGAGCAGTACTTC. The encoded protein is CASSIPGPTYEQYF.

The table lists this clonotype with many counts. The chain recombines TRBV6-1 with TRBJ2-5, with TRBD2 matching 7 bases. Looked up from germline, CDR1 is MNHNS and CDR2 is SASEGT. V lost 5 bases to trimming and J lost 5 bases; unmatched junction nucleotides: 14. The CDR3 consists of 16 residues. CDR3 sequence: CASSSSASGAGETQYF. The DNA for the CDR3 is TGTGCCAGCAGTTCAAGCGCCAGCGGGGCGGGGGAGACCCAGTACTTC.

This clonotype was observed a handful of times. The chain is built from TRBV10-3 and TRBJ1-4, with D maybe TRBD1 (6 bases). Trimming cost V 6 bases and J 7 bases, with 12 bases left between them. Germline CDR1 ENHRY, CDR2 SYGVKD. The CDR3 length is 13 residues. The CDR3 protein is CAISRTGFEKLFF. CDR3 coding DNA: TGTGCCATCAGCCGAACAGGGTTTGAAAAACTGTTTTTT.

The chain recombines TRBV7-2 with TRBJ1-3; D is unclear. The V gene lost 4 bases and the J gene lost 0 bases, with 10 bases spanning the gap. This CDR3 is built from 15 residues. Germline assignment: CDR1 SGHTA and CDR2 FQGNSA. The CDR3 coding sequence is TGTGCCAGCAGCTCATCCCCGGGCTCTGGAAACACCATATATTTT. This gives the protein CASSSSPGSGNTIYF.

This chain joins TRBV5-4 and TRBJ2-1; 7 nucleotides agree with TRBD2. The V segment lost 4 bases and the J segment 5 bases; nucleotides outside the gene matches: 9. The germline CDR1 and CDR2 sequences are SGHNT and YYREEE (reference sequence). CDR3 length: 15 amino acids. The CDR3 loop is CASSSETSRDNEQFF. CDR3 in DNA: TGTGCCAGCAGCAGCGAGACTAGCCGCGACAATGAGCAGTTCTTC.

This clonotype was seen many times. The CDR3 loop is CASSGAGDNEQYF. The CDR3, as DNA: TGTGCCAGCTCAGGAGCGGGGGACAACGAGCAGTACTTC. This chain joins TRBV18 and TRBJ2-7; 8 nucleotides align to TRBD2. Germline V gene data show CDR1 as KGHSH and CDR2 as LQKENI. J gave up 5 bases and V 5 bases, and 5 bases lay outside the gene matches. This CDR3 contains 13 residues.

This clonotype was observed many times. This chain uses TRBV20-1 with TRBJ1-1; D may be TRBD1 (5 bases). CDR1 is DFQATT, CDR2 SNEGSKA, per germline (reference sequence). V dropped 6 bases and J dropped 1 base, with 18 bases sitting between them. This CDR3 region has 15 residues. The CDR3 nucleotides read TGCAGTGCCCGAGAGGGGCCAAGGAGGAACACTGAAGCTTTCTTT. Amino acid sequence: CSAREGPRRNTEAFF.

This clonotype occurred a few times. V gene TRBV5-1 combines with J gene TRBJ2-7; D may be TRBD1 (6 bases). This CDR3 has 14 amino acids. Trimming shortened V by 2 bases and J by 2 bases, and 11 bases separated the two germline ends. Germline V gives CDR1 SGHRS, CDR2 YFSETQ. Here the CDR3 reads CASSFSDRTYEQYF. In nucleotides, the CDR3 is TGCGCCAGCAGCTTTAGTGACAGGACCTACGAGCAGTACTTC.

This clonotype was seen repeatedly, ten times or more. This chain connects TRBV7-3 to TRBJ2-1; 8 bases fit TRBD2. CDR1 is SGHTA, CDR2 FQGTGA, per germline. CDR3 size: 17 residues. J lost 6 bases, V lost 5 bases, and 15 bases had no gene match. CDR3 nucleotide sequence: TGTGCCAGCAGCCCACCACGAGCGGGGGAGACCTCCAATGAGCAGTTCTTC. Its protein is CASSPPRAGETSNEQFF.

Many counts were recorded for this clonotype. V and J are TRBV24-1 and TRBJ2-1, with TRBD1 matching 7 bases. The V gene end was trimmed by 3 bases and the J gene end by 8 bases; junction bases not matched to a gene: 9. Looked up from germline, CDR1 is KGHDR and CDR2 is SFDVKD. The CDR3 runs to 15 residues. The CDR3 loop reads CATSDKTGRAYEQFF. The DNA for the CDR3 is TGTGCCACCAGTGATAAGACAGGGCGAGCGTATGAGCAGTTCTTC.

This clonotype was observed at least ten times. The chain is built from TRBV11-1 and TRBJ2-7; possible D gene TRBD2, 7 bases. This CDR3 region has 14 residues. The V end lost 3 bases, the J end lost 4 bases, and 13 bases lay between the germline ends. Germline V gene data show CDR1 as SGHAT and CDR2 as FQDESV (reference sequence). For the CDR3, the DNA is TGTGCCAGCAGCTTGATGGGGGGGCAGTACGAGCAGTACTTC. It specifies CASSLMGGQYEQYF.

The V gene is TRBV7-2, the J gene TRBJ1-5, with 8 bases lining up with TRBD1. V was pared by 1 base and J by 5 bases, with 4 bases of the junction left unmatched. Germline V gene data show CDR1 as SGHTA and CDR2 as FQGNSA. The length of the CDR3 is 15 residues. CDR3 DNA: TGTGCCAGCAGCTTAGAGATGACAGGGGATCAGCCCCAGCATTTT. Translation: CASSLEMTGDQPQHF.

This clonotype was observed a few times. The V gene is TRBV5-5, the J gene TRBJ2-2; the match to TRBD1 covers 9 bases. V shed 4 bases, J shed 3 bases, and the junction held 7 bases outside the gene matches. The CDR3 is 16 residues long. From germline, CDR1 is SGHKS and CDR2 YYEKEE (reference sequence). The CDR3 coding sequence is TGTGCCAGCAGCACCGCACAGGGGGCGTACACCGGGGAGCTGTTTTTT. Encoded protein: CASSTAQGAYTGELFF.

This clonotype was counted ten times or more. The rearrangement links TRBV10-3 to TRBJ1-1, with D tentatively TRBD1 (5 bases). Germline CDR1 ENHRY, CDR2 SYGVKD. The V end was cut by 0 bases, the J end by 3 bases, with 8 bases between. The CDR3 length is 14 residues. The CDR3: CAISESGGYTEAFF. The CDR3 DNA reads as TGTGCCATCAGTGAGTCCGGGGGATACACTGAAGCTTTCTTT.

This clonotype came up a few times. This sequence joins TRBV24-1 and TRBJ2-2, with TRBD1 matching over 8 bases. Per germline, CDR1 KGHDR and CDR2 SFDVKD. This CDR3 spans 14 amino acids. J gave up 5 bases and V 8 bases, and 6 bases lay outside the gene matches. The CDR3 DNA follows: TGTGCCACCACAGACAGGGGTAATACCGGGGAGCTGTTTTTT. This gives the protein CATTDRGNTGELFF.

At least ten counts were recorded for this clonotype. The chain is built from TRBV7-2 and TRBJ2-7; D not certain. V was clipped by 1 base and J by 3 bases, with 13 bases between them. Looked up from germline, CDR1 is SGHTA and CDR2 is FQGNSA. The CDR3 length is 15 residues. The DNA for the CDR3 is TGTGCCAGCAGCTTAGAGATTTCGGGCGGCTACGAGCAGTACTTC. This encodes CASSLEISGGYEQYF.

This clonotype was picked up many times. The chain is built from TRBV7-8 and TRBJ2-1; D ambiguous. With 5 bases removed from V and 0 bases from J, the gap between germline ends came to 17 bases. CDR1 and CDR2 (germline): SGHVS, FQNEAQ. The CDR3 is 17 residues long. The CDR3 protein is CASSPHSPVSSYNEQFF. The CDR3 DNA reads TGTGCCAGCAGCCCCCATTCTCCGGTCAGCTCCTACAATGAGCAGTTCTTC.

This sequence joins TRBV7-2 and TRBJ2-3; D is possibly TRBD2 (5 bases). This CDR3 is 16 amino acids long. V lost 0 bases to trimming and J lost 0 bases, with 10 bases between them. The V gene's germline CDR1 is SGHTA and CDR2 FQGNSA. CDR3 loop: CASSLASGESTDTQYF. CDR3 DNA: TGTGCCAGCAGCTTAGCGTCCGGGGAAAGCACAGATACGCAGTATTTT.

This clonotype was recorded many times. J is TRBJ2-6 and V is TRBV29-1, with D possibly being TRBD1 (6 bases). CDR3 size: 17 residues. V lost 3 bases and J 0 bases, leaving 15 bases between the germline ends. Germline loops: CDR1 SQVTM, CDR2 ANQGSEA. CDR3 nucleotide sequence: TGCAGCGTTGATTTTGTGGACAGTAGCTCTGGGGCCAACGTCCTGACTTTC. Protein sequence: CSVDFVDSSSGANVLTF.

This clonotype was detected ten times or more. V and J are TRBV3-1 and TRBJ2-1, with 7 bases identical to TRBD2. There are 16 residues in the CDR3. The V gene's germline CDR1 is LGHDT and CDR2 YNNKEL (reference sequence). V was clipped by 1 base and J by 1 base; unmatched bases: 4. CDR3 nucleotide sequence: TGTGCCAGCAGCCAAGGTTTTAGCGGGTCCTACAATGAGCAGTTCTTC. Translation: CASSQGFSGSYNEQFF.

This clonotype has only a few counts. V and J are TRBV5-1 and TRBJ1-4, with 9 bases aligning to TRBD1. CDR3 size: 16 residues. CDR1 SGHRS and CDR2 YFSETQ come from the germline V gene. Trimming at V came to 3 bases and at J to 7 bases, leaving 10 bases not matched to a gene. The CDR3 is CASSSTGGRGGEKLFF. CDR3 DNA sequence: TGCGCCAGCAGCTCAACAGGGGGCCGAGGGGGTGAAAAACTGTTTTTT.

In this sample, this clonotype turned up many times. The chain is built from TRBV20-1 and TRBJ1-1; 8 nucleotides line up with TRBD1. The CDR3 is 14 residues long. V lost 3 bases and J lost 1; bases outside the gene matches: 4. The germline gives CDR1 DFQATT, CDR2 SNEGSKA (reference sequence). CDR3 loop: CSARWTGPNTEAFF. Here the CDR3 DNA reads TGCAGTGCTAGGTGGACAGGGCCGAACACTGAAGCTTTCTTT.

On this clonotype: A read error may be the cause here, since a much bigger clone is one base away. The V gene is TRBV20-1, the J gene TRBJ2-7, with 12 bases that match TRBD1. The V segment lost 5 bases and the J segment 5 bases; nucleotides outside the gene matches: 4. Germline CDR1 reads DFQATT; CDR2 reads SNEGSKA (reference sequence). CDR3 length equals 13 residues. The CDR3 loop reads CSAAGQGAHEQYF. CDR3 coding DNA: TGCAGTGCTGCGGGACAGGGGGCCCACGAGCAGTACTTC.